The 8 T cell receptor beta chains in this list originate from one sample, sequenced in a study of vaccination and CD4 T cells after COVID-19. As to treatment: roughly ten-day PBMC culture with coronavirus spike peptide pools or control peptides (ViraFEST assay). These TCRs are of unknown antigen specificity. Sequencing of cultured CD4+ T cell DNA used the Oncomine TCR Beta short-read assay. TCRdb reprocessed the PCR reads via MiXCR and lists one record per CDR3 protein. This table has about 14,000 distinct CDR3 sequences, 25% to 30% appearing once. Sequencing was performed on CD4+ T cells from blood, cultured in vitro. These receptors all stem from a human donor who had recovered from COVID-19.

The chain combines TRBV3-1 with TRBJ1-1; D not certain. CDR1 is LGHDT, CDR2 YNNKEL, per germline (reference sequence). V dropped 3 bases and J dropped 4 bases, with 6 bases sitting between them. CDR3 length equals 12 residues. The CDR3 DNA reads as TGTGCCAGCAGCCAGCTTTCCACTGAAGCTTTCTTT. Encoded protein: CASSQLSTEAFF. The full variable domain, completed using reference TRBV3-1 and TRBJ1-1, is DTAVSQTPKYLVTQMGNDKSIKCEQNLGHDTMYWYKQDSKKFLKIMFSYNNKELIINETVPNRFSPKSPDKAHLNLHINSLELGDSAVYFCASSQLSTEAFFGQGTRLTVV.

J is TRBJ2-3 and V is TRBV20-1; 11 bases fit TRBD2. Germline CDR1 DFQATT, CDR2 SNEGSKA (reference sequence). The V and J ends lost 5 bases and 2 bases, in that order; junction bases with no gene match: 6. The CDR3 is 15 residues long. CDR3 loop: CSAFRLAGPTDTQYF. DNA of the CDR3: TGCAGTGCTTTCCGACTAGCGGGGCCCACAGATACGCAGTATTTT.

The rearrangement uses TRBV12-5 and TRBJ1-1; 7 bases match TRBD1. The CDR3 extends over 13 amino acids. V gave up 6 bases and J gave up 6 bases; unmatched junction bases: 7. CDR1 LGHNT and CDR2 FRNRAP come from the germline V gene. The CDR3 loop reads CASGLIGTAEAFF. For the CDR3, the DNA is TGTGCTAGTGGCCTGATCGGGACAGCTGAAGCTTTCTTT.

This CDR3 reads CASSRYNYGYTF. The CDR3 coding sequence is TGTGCCAGCAGCCGATATAACTATGGCTACACCTTC. The chain employs TRBV7-8 and TRBJ1-2, with unresolved D. Germline V gene sequence: CDR1 SGHVS, CDR2 FQNEAQ. This CDR3 spans 12 amino acids. Deletions cut 5 bases from V and 1 base from J, with 5 bases between.

This rearrangement joins TRBV4-1 to TRBJ2-3; perhaps TRBD1 as D (6 bases). V shed 1 base and J shed 2 bases, with 10 bases lying between them. CDR1 is MGHRA, CDR2 YSYEKL, per germline. The CDR3 has 15 amino acids. CDR3 region: CASSQVGTHTDTQYF. In nucleotides, the CDR3 is TGCGCCAGCAGCCAAGTTGGGACACACACAGATACGCAGTATTTT.

The rearrangement joins TRBV18 to TRBJ1-5, with D unresolved. CDR1 is KGHSH and CDR2 is LQKENI in the germline V gene. The CDR3 totals 19 residues. Trimming removed 3 bases at V and 5 bases at J, with 26 bases between. The CDR3 loop reads CASSPADVGIFGGDQPQHF. The CDR3 DNA is TGTGCCAGCTCACCCGCGGACGTGGGAATATTTGGTGGGGATCAGCCCCAGCATTTT.

This clonotype has a handful of counts. The gene calls are TRBV5-4 and TRBJ1-2; D is ambiguous. The CDR3 length is 13 residues. V lost 5 bases to trimming and J lost 8 bases, with 16 bases between them. The V gene's germline CDR1 is SGHNT and CDR2 YYREEE (reference sequence). The CDR3: CASRNLRSQGYTF. Written as DNA, the CDR3 is TGTGCCAGCAGAAACCTCAGGAGCCAGGGCTACACCTTC.

This clonotype was observed a handful of times. This rearrangement joins TRBV6-1 to TRBJ1-2; 8 positions match TRBD1. Germline V lookup: CDR1 MNHNS, CDR2 SASEGT. The CDR3 length is 15 residues. The J segment lost 3 bases and the V segment lost 6 bases, leaving 9 bases of the junction unmatched. CDR3 coding DNA: TGTGCCAGCAGCCAACAGGGGGATAGGGACTATGGCTACACCTTC. Residues: CASSQQGDRDYGYTF.